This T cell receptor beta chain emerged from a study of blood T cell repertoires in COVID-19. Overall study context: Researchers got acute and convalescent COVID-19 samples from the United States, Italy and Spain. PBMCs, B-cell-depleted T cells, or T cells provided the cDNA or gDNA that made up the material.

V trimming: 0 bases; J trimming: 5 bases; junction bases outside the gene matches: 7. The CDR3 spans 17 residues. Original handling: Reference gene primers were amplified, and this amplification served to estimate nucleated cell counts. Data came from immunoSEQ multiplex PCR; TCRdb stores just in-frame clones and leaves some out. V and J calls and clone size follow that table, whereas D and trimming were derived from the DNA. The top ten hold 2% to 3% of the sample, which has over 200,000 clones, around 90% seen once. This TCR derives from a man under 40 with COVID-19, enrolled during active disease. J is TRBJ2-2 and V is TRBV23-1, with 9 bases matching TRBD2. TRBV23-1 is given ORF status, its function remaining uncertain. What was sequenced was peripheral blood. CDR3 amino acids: CASSQSRTSEGTGELFF. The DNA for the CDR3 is TGCGCCAGCAGTCAATCCCGGACTAGCGAAGGGACCGGGGAGCTGTTTTTT.